Listed here are 6 T cell receptor beta chains from one sample, sequenced in a study of T cell repertoires in cytomegalovirus infection. These receptors' antigens are unknown. TCRdb passed the reads through MiXCR, listing each CDR3 protein once. The table records 360,000 or so distinct CDR3 sequences, nearly 35% of them present only once. The sequencing here drew on cultured PBMCs, taken from culture after CMV antigen stimulation. The receptor source for this set is a human donor in good health (CMV status not recorded). Some clones in this sample may be carry-over from other donors' samples.

This clonotype was observed a handful of times. The chain links TRBV12-3 or TRBV12-4 to TRBJ1-4; TRBD1 aligns across 9 bases. V was pared by 5 bases and J by 8 bases, with 6 bases of the junction left unmatched. This CDR3 spans 14 amino acids. In DNA form, the CDR3 reads TGTGCCAGCAGTGACGGGACAGGGATCGAAAAACTGTTTTTT. Translating gives CASSDGTGIEKLFF.

This clonotype was observed a handful of times. The chain joins TRBV12-3 or TRBV12-4 to TRBJ2-7, with D uncertain. V was trimmed by 6 bases and J by 4 bases, leaving 7 bases between them. The length of the CDR3 is 11 residues. CDR3 sequence: CASSRRYEQYF. In DNA form, the CDR3 reads TGTGCCAGCAGCCGCCGTTACGAGCAGTACTTC.

The chain couples TRBV5-4 to TRBJ2-5; possible D gene TRBD1, 6 bases. Germline CDR1 is SGHNT and CDR2 is YYREEE (reference sequence). V was pared by 0 bases and J by 4 bases, with 16 bases between. The CDR3 is 16 residues long. The CDR3 loop reads CASSLGGPAARETQYF. Written as DNA, the CDR3 is TGTGCCAGCAGCTTGGGGGGGCCCGCGGCCCGAGAGACCCAGTACTTC.

The V call is TRBV12-3 or TRBV12-4, the J call TRBJ2-5, with 8 bases matching TRBD2. The length of the CDR3 is 14 residues. J was trimmed by 4 bases and V by 2 bases; bases with no gene match: 3. The chain's CDR3 is CASSLSRGGETQYF. CDR3 nucleotides: TGTGCCAGCAGTTTATCCCGGGGGGGAGAGACCCAGTACTTC.

V and J are TRBV6-1 and TRBJ2-2, with 7 bases identical to TRBD1. CDR3 length: 16 amino acids. V shed 0 bases, J shed 6 bases, and the junction held 7 bases outside the gene matches. Germline V gene data show CDR1 as MNHNS and CDR2 as SASEGT. The CDR3 region has the DNA TGTGCCAGCAGTGAAGCGCTGGGGCAGGGGGCCGGGGAGCTGTTTTTT. Its translation: CASSEALGQGAGELFF.

This chain connects TRBV28 to TRBJ2-5; D ambiguous. This CDR3 has 12 residues. Per germline, CDR1 MDHEN and CDR2 SYDVKM. The germline V and J ends were trimmed by 6 bases and 0 bases, with 5 bases remaining between them. CDR3 coding DNA: TGTGCCAGCAGATCGTACCAAGAGACCCAGTACTTC. Its translation: CASRSYQETQYF.